This T cell receptor (beta chain) is drawn from a study of PD-1 blockade in classical Hodgkin lymphoma. Profiling relied on immunoSEQ multiplex PCR, and the TCRdb table lists in-frame clones only, not all of them. The data contain about 46,000 clones, 65% to 85% of them seen just once; the ten biggest clones take up 9.5% to 11%. With respect to this clone: Its antigen is currently unknown.

Every patient experienced relapse after autologous stem cell transplantation, and brentuximab vedotin exposure varied. The best responses consisted of complete response, partial response or progressive disease. Findings and limits, study-wide: Why repertoires differed is undefined; disease activity or prior therapy possibly contributed.

The V gene end was trimmed by 4 bases and the J gene end by 5 bases; junction bases not matched to a gene: 4. There are 14 residues in the CDR3. The germline CDR1 and CDR2 sequences are MDHEN and SYDVKM. The source of this sequence is a human donor with classical Hodgkin lymphoma. V gene TRBV28 combines with J gene TRBJ2-5; 10 nucleotides match TRBD1. The sequencing here drew on peripheral blood mononuclear cells (PBMCs), taken at baseline. CDR3 coding DNA: TGTGCCAGCAGTTGGGGACAGGGGCAGGAGACCCAGTACTTC. Protein: CASSWGQGQETQYF.